The present T cell receptor (beta chain) was sequenced within a study of blood T cell repertoires in COVID-19. Produced via immunoSEQ multiplex PCR; TCRdb's table is partial and in-frame only. The repertoire holds 400,000 to 550,000 clones, with around 89% as singletons. The junction had 9 bases not matched to a gene; V was cut back by 7 bases and J by 4 bases. This CDR3 has 14 amino acids. CDR1 is LNHDA, CDR2 SQIVND, per germline (reference sequence). Source material: peripheral blood. This receptor was obtained from a woman aged 25 to 39 with acute or convalescent COVID-19. The chain has TRBV19 and TRBJ1-2; 7 bases match TRBD1. CDR3 loop: CASTAGGGSYGYTF. For the CDR3, the DNA is TGTGCCAGTACCGCGGGAGGGGGCAGCTATGGCTACACCTTC.